Listed here is a single T cell receptor beta chain. Which antigen it targets is not known. No qualities accompany the bases; no much larger clone lies one base away. This sample was taken from a study of shared clonotypes between healthy human individuals (dated by TCRdb to about 2020). Study-wide context: Three men and two women, aged 18 to 49 years, made up the cohort. For each donor, CD4 naive and CD4 memory were each given three plates, CD8 naive was given two plates, and CD8 memory was given one plate. To estimate repertoire size and how much clonotype sharing occurs between individuals, the study deeply sequenced the blood TCR repertoires of roughly 5 healthy adults. Different laboratories and diverse techniques were used to prepare libraries and sequence TCR repertoires, to increase sequencing depth and limit assay-specific biases. Leukapheresis yielded between about 0.9 and 9.5 billion PBMCs per donor.

TCR CDR3 regions were amplified from genomic DNA by multiplex PCR using the deep immunoSEQ assay. For each cell subset, the extracted genomic DNA was distributed evenly across all wells of several immunoSEQ 96-well plates, and each plate served as one replicate. For sorted subsets, 200 to 250 ng of genomic DNA, equivalent to tens of thousands of T cell genomes, went into each replicate PCR. The purified libraries were quantified using a Qubit 3.0 fluorometer, sized with a Bioanalyzer 2100, and then quantified again using the KAPA Library Quantification kit. A separate single-read 150-cycle Illumina NextSeq 550 flow cell was used to sequence each immunoSEQ 96-well plate. Processing in the source paper ran as follows. Because the immunoSEQ output held only junctional sequences and lacked quality scores, the filtering could not match the filtering applied to full-length reads. Sequences were annotated with PyIR, a Python wrapper for IgBLAST v1.9, using IMGT germline references to assign V/J genes and CDR3. Reads with weak V/J assignments (E-value above 1e-6), missing CDR3, stop codons, out-of-frame junctions, or ambiguous translated residues were removed. V3J clonotypes were defined as sequences sharing an identical inferred V gene, J gene, and CDR3 amino acid sequence. Percentage overlap between repertoires was calculated by dividing the number of shared unique clonotypes by the size of the smaller repertoire. Richness of each repertoire was evaluated using RTK rarefaction, the Chao1 estimator, and Recon v2.1 estimates of unobserved clonotypes. Generation probabilities were computed with OLGA for all TCRbeta clonotypes obtained by the gDNA method from a few donors. This is the immuneACCESS table as TCRdb keeps it, with only in-frame sequences that have V and J called. A part of the clones is gone; compared with another copy, unresolved V genes explain less than half, and the rest is unexplained. V, J and clone size were drawn from that table, and D and trimming were deduced from the DNA. For this sample the table gives 1.5 million to 1.9 million clones, of which around 98% were detected only once. About 0.42% of the sample is taken by the ten largest.

The donors were healthy, HIV-negative adults who had no recently reported acute infections or vaccinations. Every donor was a Caucasian adult residing in Nashville, Tennessee, USA. Magnetic negative selection was used to enrich CD4+ T cells, after which naive cells were positively selected on CD45RA and the negative fraction became the memory subset. Blood was collected by leukapheresis, and PBMCs were isolated by Ficoll-Histopaque density gradient centrifugation and then cryopreserved in liquid nitrogen vapor phase. Analytical flow cytometry was used to check the purity and quantity of each magnetically sorted T cell population. Each sorted fraction had its genomic DNA isolated and then quantified by UV absorbance on a Nanodrop 2000c. The full study reports these points: Incomplete sequencing was indicated by rarefaction of sorted-subset datasets, despite the large sequencing depth. Sampling was restricted to blood, and TCR repertoires in tissues likely differ from the TCR repertoires found in blood. Pairwise subsampling led to the expectation that sequencing depth would affect the degree of clonotype sharing among donors. Compared with non-shared clonotypes, the clonotypes found in all four sorted-subset donors had higher generation probabilities. Naive subsets generally had larger estimated clonotype richness than memory subsets did. Because the study included a small number of donors, the genetic and exposure-history diversity represented was limited. When a handful of donors were compared, the shared fraction of clonotypes was 5% to 6.5% for naive CD4, over 3% for naive CD8, roughly 2.3% for memory CD4, and roughly 0.43% for memory CD8.

At the junction V is shortened by 4 bases and J by 3 bases, with 22 bases in between. For CDR1 and CDR2, the germline V gene lists LGHNA and YSLEER. Taken from cysteine to phenylalanine, the CDR3 has 17 residues. The kept DNA is CDR3 alone, 51 bases in frame from the first base. The clonotype originates from a man aged 25-40 years in good health. The chain couples TRBV4-3 to TRBJ2-7; perhaps TRBD2 is the D gene, with 6 bases matching. Sequenced: naive CD4+ T cells sorted from blood. What the cell subset or site label conveys for this sample: CD45RA+ positively selected. Here the CDR3 is given as CASSPGTGIPGVYEQYF. The DNA reads as follows: TGCGCCAGCAGCCCCGGGACGGGTATACCGGGAGTCTACGAGCAGTACTTC.